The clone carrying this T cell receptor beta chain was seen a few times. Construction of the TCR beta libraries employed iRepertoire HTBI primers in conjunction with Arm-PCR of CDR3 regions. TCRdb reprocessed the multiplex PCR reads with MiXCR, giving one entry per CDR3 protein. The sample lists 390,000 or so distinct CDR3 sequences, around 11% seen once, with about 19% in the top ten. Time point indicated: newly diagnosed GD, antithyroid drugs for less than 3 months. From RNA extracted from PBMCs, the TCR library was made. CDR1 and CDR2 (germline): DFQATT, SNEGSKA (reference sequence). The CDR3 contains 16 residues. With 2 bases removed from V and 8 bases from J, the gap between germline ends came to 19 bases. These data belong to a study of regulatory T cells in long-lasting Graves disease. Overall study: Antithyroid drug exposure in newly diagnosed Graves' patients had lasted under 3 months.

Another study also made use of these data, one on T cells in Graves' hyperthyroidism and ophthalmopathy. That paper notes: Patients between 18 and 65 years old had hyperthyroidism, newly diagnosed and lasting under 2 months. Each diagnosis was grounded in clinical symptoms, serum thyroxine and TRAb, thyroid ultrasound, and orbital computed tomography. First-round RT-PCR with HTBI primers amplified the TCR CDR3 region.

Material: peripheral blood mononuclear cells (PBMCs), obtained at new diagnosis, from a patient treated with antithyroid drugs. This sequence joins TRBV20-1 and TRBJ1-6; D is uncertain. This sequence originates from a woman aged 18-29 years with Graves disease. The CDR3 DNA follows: TGCAGTGCTAGAAACCGAGGAGAGGGCTGGGATTCACCCCTCCACTTT. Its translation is CSARNRGEGWDSPLHF.